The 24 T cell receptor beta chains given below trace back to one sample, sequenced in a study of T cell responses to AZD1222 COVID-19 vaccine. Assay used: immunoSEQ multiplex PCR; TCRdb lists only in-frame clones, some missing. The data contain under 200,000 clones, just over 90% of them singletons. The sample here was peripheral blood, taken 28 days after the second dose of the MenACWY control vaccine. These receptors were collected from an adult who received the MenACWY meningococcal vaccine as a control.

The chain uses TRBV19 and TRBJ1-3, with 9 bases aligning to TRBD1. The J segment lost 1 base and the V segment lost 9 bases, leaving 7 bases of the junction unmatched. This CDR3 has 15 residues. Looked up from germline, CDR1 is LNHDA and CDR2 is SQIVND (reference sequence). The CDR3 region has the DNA TGTGCCAGCAGGGACAGGGCTCTGTCTGGAAACACCATATATTTT. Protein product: CASRDRALSGNTIYF. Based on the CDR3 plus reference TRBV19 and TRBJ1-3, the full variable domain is DGGITQSPKYLFRKEGQNVTLSCEQNLNHDAMYWYRQDPGQGLRLIYYSQIVNDFQKGDIAEGYSVSREKKESFPLTVTSAQKNPTAFYLCASRDRALSGNTIYFGEGSWLTVV.

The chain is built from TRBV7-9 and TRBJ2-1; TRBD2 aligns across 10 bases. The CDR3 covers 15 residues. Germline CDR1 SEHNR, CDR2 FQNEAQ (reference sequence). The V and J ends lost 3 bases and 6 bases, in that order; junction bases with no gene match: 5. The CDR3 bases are TGTGCCAGCAGCTTCCCGGGACTAGCGTTCAATGAGCAGTTCTTC. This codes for CASSFPGLAFNEQFF.

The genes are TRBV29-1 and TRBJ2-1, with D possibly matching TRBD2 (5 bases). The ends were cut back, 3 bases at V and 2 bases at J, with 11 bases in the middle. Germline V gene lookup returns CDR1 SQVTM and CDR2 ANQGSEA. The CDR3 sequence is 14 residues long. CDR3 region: CSVDAGSTYNEQFF. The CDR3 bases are TGCAGCGTTGATGCGGGTTCTACCTACAATGAGCAGTTCTTC.

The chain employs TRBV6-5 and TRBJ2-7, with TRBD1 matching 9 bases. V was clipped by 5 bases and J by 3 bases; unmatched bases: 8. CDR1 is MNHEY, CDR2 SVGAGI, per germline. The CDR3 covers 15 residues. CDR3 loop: CASSNTGGLDYEQYF. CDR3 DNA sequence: TGTGCCAGCAGTAATACAGGGGGCCTAGACTACGAGCAGTACTTC.

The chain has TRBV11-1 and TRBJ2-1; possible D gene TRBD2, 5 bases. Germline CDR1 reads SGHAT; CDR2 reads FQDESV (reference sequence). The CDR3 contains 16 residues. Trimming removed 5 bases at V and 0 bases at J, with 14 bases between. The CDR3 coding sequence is TGTGCCAGCAGCCGCACTAGGCTTTCCTCCTACAATGAGCAGTTCTTC. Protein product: CASSRTRLSSYNEQFF.

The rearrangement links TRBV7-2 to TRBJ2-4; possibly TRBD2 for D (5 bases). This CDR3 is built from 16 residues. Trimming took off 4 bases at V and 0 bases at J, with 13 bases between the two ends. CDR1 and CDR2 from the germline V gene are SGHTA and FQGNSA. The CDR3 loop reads CASSSPTGLAKNIQYF. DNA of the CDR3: TGTGCCAGCAGCTCGCCGACCGGACTAGCCAAAAACATTCAGTACTTC.

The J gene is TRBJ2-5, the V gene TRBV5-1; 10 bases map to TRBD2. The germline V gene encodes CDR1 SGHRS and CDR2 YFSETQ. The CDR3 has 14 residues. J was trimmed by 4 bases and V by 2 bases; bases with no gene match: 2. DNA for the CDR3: TGCGCCAGCAGCTTCCTAGCGGGAGCAGAGACCCAGTACTTC. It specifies CASSFLAGAETQYF.

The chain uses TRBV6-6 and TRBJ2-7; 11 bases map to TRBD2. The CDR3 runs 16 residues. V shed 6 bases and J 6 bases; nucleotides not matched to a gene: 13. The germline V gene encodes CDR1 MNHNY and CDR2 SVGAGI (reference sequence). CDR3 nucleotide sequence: TGTGCCAGCAGGGAAACTAGCGGGAGCACCATGGGCGAGCAGTACTTC. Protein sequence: CASRETSGSTMGEQYF.

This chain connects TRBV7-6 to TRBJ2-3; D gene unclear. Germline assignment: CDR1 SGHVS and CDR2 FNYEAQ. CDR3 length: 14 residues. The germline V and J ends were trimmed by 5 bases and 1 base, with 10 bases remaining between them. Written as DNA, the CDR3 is TGTGCCAGCAGCCCGACTTGGGGCACAGATACGCAGTATTTT. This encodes CASSPTWGTDTQYF.

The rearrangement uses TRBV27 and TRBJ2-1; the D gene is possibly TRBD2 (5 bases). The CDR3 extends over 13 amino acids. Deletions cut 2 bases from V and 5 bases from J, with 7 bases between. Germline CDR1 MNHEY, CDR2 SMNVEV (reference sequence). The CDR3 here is CASSLPGNNEQFF. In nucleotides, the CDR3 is TGTGCCAGCAGTTTACCGGGAAACAATGAGCAGTTCTTC.

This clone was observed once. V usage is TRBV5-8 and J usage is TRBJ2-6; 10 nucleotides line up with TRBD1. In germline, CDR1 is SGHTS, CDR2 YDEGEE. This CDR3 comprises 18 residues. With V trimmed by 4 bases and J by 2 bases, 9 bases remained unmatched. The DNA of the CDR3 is TGTGCCAGCAGCCTCCGGACAGGGGGTCTAACTGGGGCCAACGTCCTGACTTTC. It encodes CASSLRTGGLTGANVLTF.

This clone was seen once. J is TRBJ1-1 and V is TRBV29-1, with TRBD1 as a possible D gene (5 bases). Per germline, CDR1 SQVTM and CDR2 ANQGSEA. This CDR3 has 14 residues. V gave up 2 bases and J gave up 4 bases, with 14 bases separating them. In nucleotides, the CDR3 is TGCAGCGTTGAACAGGGAAGAATAAGCACTGAAGCTTTCTTT. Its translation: CSVEQGRISTEAFF.

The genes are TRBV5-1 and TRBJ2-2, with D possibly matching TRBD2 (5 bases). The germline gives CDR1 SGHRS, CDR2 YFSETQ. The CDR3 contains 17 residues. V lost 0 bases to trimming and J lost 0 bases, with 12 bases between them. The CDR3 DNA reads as TGCGCCAGCAGCTTGGTGGTCGGGAACACGAACACCGGGGAGCTGTTTTTT. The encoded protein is CASSLVVGNTNTGELFF.

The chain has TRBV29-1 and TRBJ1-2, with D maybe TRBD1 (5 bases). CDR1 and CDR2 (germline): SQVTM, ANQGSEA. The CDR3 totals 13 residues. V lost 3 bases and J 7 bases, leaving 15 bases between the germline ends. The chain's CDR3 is CSVEGPGRGGYTF. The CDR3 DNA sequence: TGCAGCGTTGAGGGGCCGGGCCGGGGTGGCTACACCTTC.

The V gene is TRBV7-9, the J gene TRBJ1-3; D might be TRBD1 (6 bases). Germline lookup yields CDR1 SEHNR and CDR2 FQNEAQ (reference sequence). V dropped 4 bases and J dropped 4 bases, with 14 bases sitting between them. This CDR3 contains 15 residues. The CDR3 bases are TGTGCCAGCAGCTCCGGAAGGGGGGGAGGAAACACCATATATTTT. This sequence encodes CASSSGRGGGNTIYF.

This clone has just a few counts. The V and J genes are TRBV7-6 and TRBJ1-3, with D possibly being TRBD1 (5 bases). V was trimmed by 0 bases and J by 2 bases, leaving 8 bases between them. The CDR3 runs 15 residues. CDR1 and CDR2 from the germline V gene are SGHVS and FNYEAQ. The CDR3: CASSLAGGTGNTIYF. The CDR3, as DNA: TGTGCCAGCAGCTTAGCTGGGGGTACTGGAAACACCATATATTTT.

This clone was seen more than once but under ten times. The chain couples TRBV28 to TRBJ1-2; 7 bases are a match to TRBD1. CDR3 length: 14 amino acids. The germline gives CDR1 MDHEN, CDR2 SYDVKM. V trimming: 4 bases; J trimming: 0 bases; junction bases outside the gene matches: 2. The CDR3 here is CASSSGTANYGYTF. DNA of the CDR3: TGTGCCAGCAGTTCCGGGACAGCTAACTATGGCTACACCTTC.

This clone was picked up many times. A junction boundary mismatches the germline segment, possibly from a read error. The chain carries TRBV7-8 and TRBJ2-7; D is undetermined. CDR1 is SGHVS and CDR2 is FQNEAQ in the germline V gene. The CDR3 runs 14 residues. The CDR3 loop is CASSLGSGSNEQYF. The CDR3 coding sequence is TGTGCCAGCAGCTTGGGCAGTGGCTCCAACGAGCAGTACTTC.

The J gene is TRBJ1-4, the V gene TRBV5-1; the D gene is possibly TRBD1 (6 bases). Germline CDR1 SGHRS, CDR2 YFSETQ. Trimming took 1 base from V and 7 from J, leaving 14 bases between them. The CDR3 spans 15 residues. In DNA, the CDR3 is TGCGCCAGCAGCTTGTCGGGGGGCGCCCCTGAAAAACTGTTTTTT. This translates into CASSLSGGAPEKLFF. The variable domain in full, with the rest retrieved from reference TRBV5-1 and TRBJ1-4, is KAGVTQTPRYLIKTRGQQVTLSCSPISGHRSVSWYQQTPGQGLQFLFEYFSETQRNKGNFPGRFSGRQFSNSRSEMNVSTLELGDSALYLCASSLSGGAPEKLFFGSGTQLSVL.

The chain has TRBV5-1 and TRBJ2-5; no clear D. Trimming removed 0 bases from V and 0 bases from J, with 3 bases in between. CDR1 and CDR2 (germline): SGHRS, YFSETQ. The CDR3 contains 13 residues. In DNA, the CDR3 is TGCGCCAGCAGCTTGGCGGACCAAGAGACCCAGTACTTC. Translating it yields CASSLADQETQYF.

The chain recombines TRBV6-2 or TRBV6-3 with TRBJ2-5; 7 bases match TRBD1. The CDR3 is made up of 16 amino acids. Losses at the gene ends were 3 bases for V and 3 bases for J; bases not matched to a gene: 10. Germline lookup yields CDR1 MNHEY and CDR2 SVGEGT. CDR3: CASSYLPTGAEETQYF. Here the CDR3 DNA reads TGTGCCAGCAGTTATCTACCTACAGGGGCAGAAGAGACCCAGTACTTC.

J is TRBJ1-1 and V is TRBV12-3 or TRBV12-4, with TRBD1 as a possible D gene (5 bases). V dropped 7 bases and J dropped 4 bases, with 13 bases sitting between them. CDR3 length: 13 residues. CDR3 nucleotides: TGTGCCAGCACTAGGGACGGATTCACTGAAGCTTTCTTT. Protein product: CASTRDGFTEAFF.

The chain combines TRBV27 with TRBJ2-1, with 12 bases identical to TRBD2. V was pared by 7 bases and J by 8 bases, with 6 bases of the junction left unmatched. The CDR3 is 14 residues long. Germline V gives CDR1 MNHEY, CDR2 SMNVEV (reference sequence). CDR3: CASNRLAGVYEQFF. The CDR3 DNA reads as TGTGCCAGCAATAGACTAGCGGGAGTATATGAGCAGTTCTTC.

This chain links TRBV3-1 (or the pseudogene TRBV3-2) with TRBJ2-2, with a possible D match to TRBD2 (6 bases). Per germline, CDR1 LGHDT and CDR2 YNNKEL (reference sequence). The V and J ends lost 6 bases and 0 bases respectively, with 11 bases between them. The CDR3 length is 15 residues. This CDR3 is CASRFGGANTGELFF. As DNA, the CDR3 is TGTGCCAGCAGGTTCGGCGGGGCGAACACCGGGGAGCTGTTTTTT.